These 22 T cell receptor beta chains were sequenced from one sample in a study of blood T cell repertoires in COVID-19. The assay was immunoSEQ multiplex PCR, and TCRdb's table has in-frame clones only and misses some. The table shows approximately 100,000 clones, with less than 90% occurring only once. The sequencing input was peripheral blood. The receptors here all came from a human donor in a cohort sampled during active COVID-19.

For the CDR3, the DNA is TGCGCCAGCAGCTTGGACAGCAACTATGGCTACACCTTC. Translating it yields CASSLDSNYGYTF. The V call is TRBV5-1, the J call TRBJ1-2; D remains ambiguous. Between the trimmed V and J ends, which lost 0 bases and 2 bases, there was a span of 5 bases. The germline gives CDR1 SGHRS, CDR2 YFSETQ. The CDR3 is 13 amino acids.

The rearrangement links TRBV6-1 to TRBJ2-7; tentative D call: TRBD1 (6 bases). The CDR3 is 16 amino acids. CDR1 and CDR2 (germline): MNHNS, SASEGT. Trimming stripped 2 bases from V and 0 bases from J, with 14 bases between. The CDR3 protein is CASSEHGVQGSYEQYF. CDR3 in DNA: TGTGCCAGCAGTGAACACGGGGTACAGGGCTCCTACGAGCAGTACTTC.

The CDR3 region is CASSETSGITSYEQYF. CDR3 bases: TGTGCCAGCAGTGAGACTAGCGGGATTACCTCCTACGAGCAGTACTTC. The V call is TRBV5-6, the J call TRBJ2-7; 11 nucleotides align to TRBD2. Germline V gene data show CDR1 as SGHDT and CDR2 as YYEEEE. This CDR3 comprises 16 residues. J gave up 0 bases and V 5 bases, and 7 bases lay outside the gene matches.

The rearrangement links TRBV3-1 (or the pseudogene TRBV3-2) to TRBJ1-2; no clear D gene. From germline, CDR1 is LGHDT and CDR2 YNNKEL (reference sequence). The CDR3 consists of 16 residues. Trimming left V 2 bases short and J 0 bases short, with 13 bases between. As DNA, the CDR3 is TGTGCCAGCAGCCAAAGTGGGCAGGTGGCTAACTATGGCTACACCTTC. It encodes CASSQSGQVANYGYTF.

The chain recombines TRBV3-1 (or the pseudogene TRBV3-2) with TRBJ2-1; TRBD2 matches 11 bases. Per germline, CDR1 LGHDT and CDR2 YNNKEL (reference sequence). The CDR3 covers 14 residues. After removal of 6 bases from V and 4 bases from J, the junction contained 2 bases not matched to a gene. Here the CDR3 DNA reads TGTGCCAGCAGTTTAGCGGGGGGGTACAATGAGCAGTTCTTC. Encoded protein: CASSLAGGYNEQFF.

This chain connects TRBV19 to TRBJ1-1; 8 bases match TRBD1. CDR1 and CDR2 (germline): LNHDA, SQIVND (reference sequence). V lost 3 bases, J lost 5 bases, and 8 bases stayed unmatched. The CDR3 contains 15 residues. The CDR3 reads CASSMDRRGRTEAFF. DNA for the CDR3: TGTGCCAGTAGTATGGACCGCAGGGGGCGAACTGAAGCTTTCTTT.

This chain joins TRBV15 and TRBJ1-3; TRBD1 agrees at 7 bases. The J segment lost 0 bases and the V segment lost 3 bases, leaving 5 bases of the junction unmatched. The CDR3 totals 16 residues. CDR1 is LNHNV, CDR2 YYDKDF, per germline (reference sequence). The CDR3 spells CATSSDRAFSGNTIYF. The CDR3 DNA is TGTGCCACCAGCAGTGACAGGGCCTTCTCTGGAAACACCATATATTTT.

This CDR3 is CATRQGANTDTQYF. For the CDR3, the DNA is TGTGCCACGCGACAGGGGGCAAACACAGATACGCAGTATTTT. This chain connects TRBV15 to TRBJ2-3, with 10 nucleotides matching TRBD1. The J segment lost 2 bases and the V segment lost 9 bases, leaving 5 bases of the junction unmatched. Per germline, CDR1 LNHNV and CDR2 YYDKDF (reference sequence). The CDR3 totals 14 residues.

J is TRBJ1-2 and V is TRBV6-5; tentatively, D is TRBD1 (6 bases). V lost 6 bases, J lost 3 bases, and 11 bases lay in between. Germline V gene lookup returns CDR1 MNHEY and CDR2 SVGAGI. The CDR3 is made up of 13 amino acids. CDR3 sequence (DNA): TGTGCCAGCAGGCCGGACAGTCACTATGGCTACACCTTC. Translated, it gives CASRPDSHYGYTF.

The genes are TRBV29-1 and TRBJ2-2, with D possibly matching TRBD2 (5 bases). Trimming removed 7 bases from V and 6 bases from J, with 15 bases in between. The CDR3 contains 13 residues. Germline V lookup: CDR1 SQVTM, CDR2 ANQGSEA. The CDR3 bases are TGCAGCGCTGCGGAGAGGGAATCCGGGGAGCTGTTTTTT. Its translation: CSAAERESGELFF.

The chain carries TRBV6-2 or TRBV6-3 and TRBJ2-1; TRBD2 matches at 9 bases. The CDR3 is 12 amino acids. The germline V gene encodes CDR1 MNHEY and CDR2 SVGEGT. V shed 3 bases, J shed 13 bases, and the junction held 4 bases outside the gene matches. CDR3 region: CASSYLAGHQFF. The CDR3, as DNA: TGTGCCAGCAGTTATCTAGCGGGGCATCAGTTCTTC.

V usage is TRBV9 and J usage is TRBJ2-1; 9 bases align to TRBD2. Germline CDR1 and CDR2: SGDLS and YYNGEE. J gave up 6 bases and V 4 bases, and 17 bases lay outside the gene matches. The CDR3 extends over 18 amino acids. Written as DNA, the CDR3 is TGTGCCAGCAGCAAAAACCTAAACTTAGCGGGGGAAATCAATGAGCAGTTCTTC. It specifies CASSKNLNLAGEINEQFF. The complete variable domain, with remaining parts taken from reference TRBV9 and TRBJ2-1, reads DSGVTQTPKHLITATGQRVTLRCSPRSGDLSVYWYQQSLDQGLQFLIQYYNGEERAKGNILERFSAQQFPDLHSELNLSSLELGDSALYFCASSKNLNLAGEINEQFFGPGTRLTVL.

This clone occurred a few times. The V and J genes are TRBV12-3 or TRBV12-4 and TRBJ1-5; D gene uncertain. The germline V and J ends were trimmed by 7 bases and 2 bases, with 9 bases remaining between them. This CDR3 region has 13 residues. The CDR3 DNA is TGTGCCAGCAATACAGATCGCAATCAGCCCCAGCATTTT. The encoded protein is CASNTDRNQPQHF.

The V gene is TRBV28, the J gene TRBJ2-2, with TRBD1 matching over 9 bases. V dropped 6 bases and J dropped 8; count of bases not matched to a gene: 7. The CDR3 is 14 residues long. The germline V gene has CDR1 MDHEN and CDR2 SYDVKM. The CDR3 DNA reads TGTGCCAGCAGAAAACAGGGGGCGGTTGGGGAGCTGTTTTTT. Amino acids: CASRKQGAVGELFF.

V and J are TRBV6-5 and TRBJ2-5; 8 bases agree with TRBD2. The length of the CDR3 is 15 residues. Per germline, CDR1 MNHEY and CDR2 SVGAGI. V lost 7 bases to trimming and J lost 5 bases; unmatched junction nucleotides: 12. CDR3 DNA sequence: TGTGCCAGCACCCCTCTCGGGCTAGCGGGCGAGACCCAGTACTTC. Its translation: CASTPLGLAGETQYF.

The gene calls are TRBV6-2 or TRBV6-3 and TRBJ1-6; 7 bases are a match to TRBD1. This CDR3 is built from 14 residues. CDR1 and CDR2 from the germline V gene are MNHEY and SVGEGT. V lost 2 bases and J lost 7; bases outside the gene matches: 2. This chain's CDR3 is CASSYGTANSPLHF. As DNA, the CDR3 is TGTGCCAGCAGTTACGGGACAGCAAATTCACCCCTCCACTTT.

The rearrangement joins TRBV18 to TRBJ1-2, with TRBD1 as a possible D gene (5 bases). CDR3 length: 15 residues. Trimming pared 3 bases from V and 6 bases from J, leaving 17 bases between. The germline V gene has CDR1 KGHSH and CDR2 LQKENI. The CDR3: CASSPRQMLMDGYTF. CDR3 nucleotides: TGTGCCAGCTCACCGCGACAGATGTTAATGGATGGCTACACCTTC.

The DNA of the CDR3 is TGCAGCGTTGAAGATCTTAAACAGGGGGCCGGCGGGGATGGCTACACCTTC. Amino acids: CSVEDLKQGAGGDGYTF. V is TRBV29-1 and J is TRBJ1-2; 9 bases agree with TRBD1. Per the germline V gene, CDR1 is SQVTM and CDR2 is ANQGSEA. The CDR3 spans 17 residues. Germline trimming cut 0 bases from V and 6 bases from J; bases unmatched to any gene: 14.

The chain combines TRBV28 with TRBJ2-7, with 7 bases aligning to TRBD1. The CDR3 has 15 residues. After removal of 3 bases from V and 1 base from J, the junction contained 6 bases not matched to a gene. The germline gives CDR1 MDHEN, CDR2 SYDVKM. CDR3 sequence reads: CASSFLTGSSYEQYF. The DNA of the CDR3 is TGTGCCAGCAGTTTCCTGACAGGGTCATCCTACGAGCAGTACTTC. Based on the CDR3 plus reference TRBV28 and TRBJ2-7, the full variable domain is DVKVTQSSRYLVKRTGEKVFLECVQDMDHENMFWYRQDPGLGLRLIYFSYDVKMKEKGDIPEGYSVSREKKERFSLILESASTNQTSMYLCASSFLTGSSYEQYFGPGTRLTVT.

The chain joins TRBV6-1 to TRBJ2-1; 8 bases map to TRBD1. This CDR3 has 15 residues. Trimming cost V 2 bases and J 4 bases; bases outside gene matches: 4. The germline V gene encodes CDR1 MNHNS and CDR2 SASEGT. Here the CDR3 reads CASSEFGQGYNEQFF. In DNA form, the CDR3 reads TGTGCCAGCAGTGAATTTGGACAGGGTTACAATGAGCAGTTCTTC.

This clone was seen just once. The chain uses TRBV11-3 and TRBJ2-2, with 8 bases lining up with TRBD1. Germline V gene data show CDR1 as SGHNT and CDR2 as YENEEA. This CDR3 is built from 12 residues. The CDR3 loop is CAWQGAAGELFF. The CDR3 bases are TGTGCTTGGCAGGGGGCTGCCGGGGAGCTGTTTTTT.

The V gene is TRBV28, the J gene TRBJ1-1; maybe TRBD1 (5 bases). The V end was cut by 11 bases, the J end by 0 bases, with 13 bases between. CDR1 MDHEN and CDR2 SYDVKM come from the germline V gene. The CDR3 has 13 residues. The CDR3 is CALSGRLNTEAFF. The CDR3 DNA sequence: TGTGCCCTGTCAGGGCGACTGAACACTGAAGCTTTCTTT.